A selection of T cell receptor beta chains follows, all from one sample in a study of blood T cells in healthy people across ages. In TCRdb, the 5' RACE reads were re-called with MiXCR into one record per CDR3 protein. Seen here are over 1,500,000 distinct CDR3 sequences, 35% to 50% observed once, and the top ten hold approximately 22%. The material sequenced was blood. The source of these receptors is a human donor in good health. Each CDR3 is given with its conserved first and last residue. A D gene is named only where the DNA matches it firmly. Clone sizes are given selectively: once, few, many, or a class where the clone is expanded.

V gene	D gene	J gene	clone size	CDR3 protein	CDR3 DNA
TRBV24-1	TRBD1	TRBJ2-2	.	CATSDPLRGQGKPGELFF	TGTGCCACCAGTGATCCATTGCGGGGACAGGGGAAGCCCGGGGAGCTGTTTTTT
TRBV7-9	.	TRBJ1-1	.	CASSKADSLNTEAFF	TGTGCCAGCAGCAAAGCGGACAGCCTGAACACTGAAGCTTTCTTT
TRBV3-1	.	TRBJ1-1	.	CASSQGSAEAFF	TGTGCCAGCAGCCAAGGGTCCGCTGAAGCTTTCTTT
TRBV7-2	TRBD2	TRBJ2-7	.	CASSPWWAGGNEQYF	TGTGCCAGCAGCCCCTGGTGGGCGGGGGGTAACGAGCAGTACTTC
TRBV7-9	.	TRBJ2-5	.	CASNLGGLSGEQYF	TGTGCCAGCAACCTAGGAGGACTGTCAGGTGAGCAGTACTTC
TRBV10-3	TRBD1	TRBJ1-1	.	CAISDPSPGGTEAFF	TGTGCCATCAGTGACCCGAGCCCAGGGGGCACTGAAGCTTTCTTT
TRBV7-2	.	TRBJ1-2	many	CASSLGQAGGYTF	TGTGCCAGCAGCTTAGGACAGGCGGGCGGCTACACCTTC
TRBV7-3	.	TRBJ2-6	.	CASSSYEVGGANVLTF	TGTGCCAGCAGCTCCTATGAGGTGGGGGGGGCCAACGTCCTGACTTTC
TRBV18	TRBD1	TRBJ2-5	.	CASSRNRGPRETQYF	TGTGCCAGCTCACGGAACAGGGGGCCGAGAGAGACCCAGTACTTC
TRBV20-1	TRBD1	TRBJ1-1	many	CSARDRGHTEAFF	TGCAGTGCTAGAGACAGGGGGCACACTGAAGCTTTCTTT
TRBV28	.	TRBJ2-7	.	CASSFLGGRGPYEQYF	TGTGCCAGCAGTTTTTTGGGGGGCCGGGGCCCCTACGAGCAGTACTTC
TRBV4-3	.	TRBJ2-7	.	CASSQLLAGNYEQYF	TGCGCCAGCAGCCAGCTGTTGGCAGGGAACTACGAGCAGTACTTC
TRBV20-1	TRBD1	TRBJ1-2	.	CSAGDRGNNYGYTF	TGCAGTGCTGGAGACAGGGGGAATAACTATGGCTACACCTTC
TRBV12-3/TRBV12-4	TRBD1	TRBJ2-7	.	CASSFWDRGGEQYF	TGTGCCAGCAGTTTCTGGGACAGGGGAGGCGAGCAGTACTTC
TRBV4-3	.	TRBJ1-1	.	CASSHLSGGVTEAFF	TGCGCCAGCAGCCACCTCTCTGGGGGGGTCACTGAAGCTTTCTTT
TRBV5-1	TRBD1	TRBJ2-3	.	CASSPGQGRSDTQYF	TGCGCCAGCAGCCCCGGACAGGGGAGGTCAGATACGCAGTATTTT
TRBV3-1	.	TRBJ2-6	.	CASSHLRQPTSGANVLTF	TGTGCCAGCAGCCACCTCAGACAACCCACCTCTGGGGCCAACGTCCTGACTTTC
TRBV7-2	.	TRBJ2-3	.	CASNTGGLSTDTQYF	TGTGCCAGCAACACCGGGGGGCTCAGCACAGATACGCAGTATTTT
TRBV5-1	.	TRBJ2-7	few	CASSLLAGDREQYF	TGCGCCAGCAGCTTGTTGGCAGGGGACCGCGAGCAGTACTTC
TRBV27	.	TRBJ2-1	few	CASSFGHLGNEQFF	TGTGCCAGCAGTTTTGGACACCTCGGAAATGAGCAGTTCTTC
TRBV7-3	.	TRBJ2-3	.	CARSLSPIDTQYF	TGTGCCCGCAGCTTAAGCCCCATTGATACGCAGTATTTT
TRBV28	.	TRBJ2-7	.	CASSTTGSSSYEQYF	TGTGCCAGCAGTACCACAGGATCCAGCTCCTACGAGCAGTACTTC
TRBV20-1	TRBD1	TRBJ1-1	.	CSAQGQGGTEAFF	TGCAGTGCGCAAGGACAGGGGGGGACTGAAGCTTTCTTT
TRBV27	.	TRBJ1-4	few	CASRLSREGEKLFF	TGTGCCAGCAGACTTTCCCGGGAGGGAGAAAAACTGTTTTTT
TRBV4-3	.	TRBJ1-5	.	CAGSQEDRVRGSYQPQHF	TGCGCCGGCAGCCAAGAGGATAGGGTGCGGGGCAGTTATCAGCCCCAGCATTTT
TRBV12-3/TRBV12-4	TRBD1	TRBJ2-5	.	CASSYGQGVRETQYF	TGTGCCAGCAGTTACGGACAGGGGGTACGGGAGACCCAGTACTTC
TRBV14	TRBD1	TRBJ1-1	once	CASSQIPGGVTEAFF	TGTGCCAGCAGCCAAATCCCAGGGGGCGTCACTGAAGCTTTCTTT
TRBV3-1	TRBD1	TRBJ2-3	.	CASSPNRGWGTDTQYF	TGTGCCAGCAGCCCAAACAGGGGATGGGGCACAGATACGCAGTATTTT
TRBV3-1	.	TRBJ2-7	.	CASSRDVAARNEQYF	TGTGCCAGCAGCCGTGACGTGGCAGCACGTAACGAGCAGTACTTC
TRBV29-1	.	TRBJ2-7	.	CSVAGSIYEQYF	TGCAGCGTTGCAGGGAGTATCTACGAGCAGTACTTC
TRBV20-1	.	TRBJ1-5	.	CSAREGRNQPQHF	TGCAGTGCTAGAGAGGGGCGCAATCAGCCCCAGCATTTT
TRBV7-6	.	TRBJ2-5	few	CASSLEGSYQETQYF	TGTGCCAGCAGCTTAGAGGGATCGTACCAAGAGACCCAGTACTTC
TRBV20-1	.	TRBJ2-1	.	CPIRAPDNEQFF	TGCCCTATAAGGGCACCAGACAATGAGCAGTTCTTC
TRBV12-3/TRBV12-4	TRBD2	TRBJ2-7	few	CASSLGTSGYSEQYF	TGTGCCAGCAGTTTAGGGACTAGCGGGTACTCCGAGCAGTACTTC
TRBV5-6	.	TRBJ2-6	.	CASSLVWGRDRGRGANVLTF	TGTGCCAGCAGCTTGGTCTGGGGCAGGGATCGCGGGCGAGGGGCCAACGTCCTGACTTTC
TRBV7-7	TRBD1	TRBJ1-2	few	CASSSQGHGHGYTF	TGTGCTAGCAGCTCACAGGGGCACGGCCATGGCTACACCTTC
TRBV7-9	.	TRBJ2-3	.	CASSPPWTDTQYF	TGTGCCAGCAGCCCGCCATGGACAGATACGCAGTATTTT
TRBV4-3	.	TRBJ1-4	.	CASSHRGGERRKEKLFF	TGCGCCAGCAGCCACCGAGGAGGGGAGAGGAGAAAAGAAAAACTGTTTTTT
TRBV29-1	.	TRBJ1-1	few	CSVGPGTNTEAFF	TGCAGCGTTGGTCCAGGGACGAACACTGAAGCTTTCTTT
TRBV10-3	TRBD2	TRBJ2-5	.	CATYGTSGEPERETQYF	TGTGCCACTTACGGGACTAGCGGAGAACCAGAGAGAGAGACCCAGTACTTC
TRBV7-9	TRBD1	TRBJ1-6	few	CASSQGGASSYNSPLHF	TGTGCCAGCAGCCAGGGGGGGGCGAGCTCCTATAATTCACCCCTCCACTTT
TRBV7-2	.	TRBJ2-1	.	CASSWLANEQFF	TGTGCCAGCAGCTGGTTGGCCAATGAGCAGTTCTTC
TRBV6-2/TRBV6-3	.	TRBJ2-5	few	CASSSGNAETQYF	TGTGCCAGCAGTTCCGGGAACGCCGAGACCCAGTACTTC
TRBV20-1	TRBD1	TRBJ2-3	.	CSARADRADTQYF	TGCAGTGCTAGAGCCGACAGGGCAGATACGCAGTATTTT
TRBV7-2	TRBD2	TRBJ2-1	once	CASNLAGGSLLSSYNEQFF	TGTGCCAGCAACTTAGCGGGGGGATCTTTACTGAGCTCCTACAATGAGCAGTTCTTC
TRBV7-2	TRBD1	TRBJ2-3	.	CASSPRTGQGTQYF	TGTGCCAGCAGCCCCCGGACGGGACAGGGTACGCAGTATTTT
TRBV29-1	.	TRBJ2-2	few	CSVEVRGGTGELFF	TGCAGCGTTGAAGTCAGGGGAGGCACCGGGGAGCTGTTTTTT
TRBV6-5	.	TRBJ1-1	.	CASSYSMWQTEAFF	TGTGCCAGCAGTTACTCGATGTGGCAAACTGAAGCTTTCTTT
TRBV7-9	.	TRBJ2-1	.	CASSLAQAYDSYNEQFF	TGTGCCAGCAGCTTAGCACAGGCCTACGATTCCTACAATGAGCAGTTCTTC
TRBV29-1	.	TRBJ1-3	.	CSVEDLSAGSGNTIYF	TGCAGCGTTGAAGATCTTTCCGCAGGCTCTGGAAACACCATATATTTT
TRBV24-1	.	TRBJ2-1	.	CATSDPSRGAYNEQFF	TGTGCCACCAGTGACCCCTCACGCGGAGCCTACAATGAGCAGTTCTTC
TRBV7-2	TRBD2	TRBJ2-1	many	CASSREGVSYNEQFF	TGTGCCAGCAGCCGGGAGGGGGTCTCCTACAATGAGCAGTTCTTC
TRBV11-3	.	TRBJ2-7	.	CASSHGWGYEQYF	TGTGCCAGCAGCCATGGGTGGGGTTACGAGCAGTACTTC